These T cell receptor beta chains were read from a single sample in a study of Graves' ophthalmopathy and Graves' hyperthyroidism. TCRdb itself ran the multiplex PCR reads through MiXCR, one entry per CDR3 protein. The repertoire consists of more than 300,000 distinct CDR3 sequences, with roughly 15% occurring once and the leading ten covering roughly 7%. The sample comprised peripheral blood. These receptors came from a woman under 30 with stable Graves' hyperthyroidism. Both conserved end residues are part of each CDR3. Each record gives: clone size, D gene, J gene, V gene, CDR3 DNA, CDR3 protein. D genes are given only for firm matches. Not every row has a clone size; where given, it reads once, few, many or a size class.

size: few
D: -
J: TRBJ2-7
V: TRBV11-2
DNA: TGTGCCAGCAGCTTTTCTAGCTCCTACGAGCAGTACTTC
CDR3: CASSFSSSYEQYF

size: many
D: -
J: TRBJ1-1
V: TRBV20-1
DNA: TGCAGTGCTAGAGCGGCCTTTATGAACACTGAAGCTTTCTTT
CDR3: CSARAAFMNTEAFF

size: -
D: -
J: TRBJ2-7
V: TRBV10-3
DNA: TGTGCCATCGGTTTGGTCGGGGACCCCTCCTACGAGCAGTACTTC
CDR3: CAIGLVGDPSYEQYF

size: many
D: -
J: TRBJ1-1
V: TRBV6-1
DNA: TGTGCCAGCACCTCCGGGGCGAGGTGGACTGAAGCTTTCTTT
CDR3: CASTSGARWTEAFF

size: few
D: TRBD1
J: TRBJ2-2
V: TRBV6-2/TRBV6-3
DNA: TGTGCCAGCAGTTCGGACAGGCCAACCGGGGAGCTGTTTTTT
CDR3: CASSSDRPTGELFF

size: -
D: -
J: TRBJ1-1
V: TRBV12-3/TRBV12-4
DNA: TGTGCCAGCAGTCTACGACCGGACCTTGAAGCTTTCTTT
CDR3: CASSLRPDLEAFF

size: many
D: TRBD1
J: TRBJ2-7
V: TRBV27
DNA: TGTGCCAGCAGTTTAGGGACAGGGGGGGGCTACGAGCAGTACTTC
CDR3: CASSLGTGGGYEQYF

size: few
D: -
J: TRBJ2-5
V: TRBV29-1
DNA: TGCAGCGTCCCAGGGTCGGGCGGCGAGACCCAGTACTTC
CDR3: CSVPGSGGETQYF

size: many
D: -
J: TRBJ2-6
V: TRBV15
DNA: TGTGCCACCAGCGATTGGCAGGGGATACACTCTGGGGCCAACGTCCTGACTTTC
CDR3: CATSDWQGIHSGANVLTF

size: many
D: -
J: TRBJ1-1
V: TRBV19
DNA: TGTGCCAGTAGTATAGCCACAGGAGCCTTGAACACTGAAGCTTTCTTT
CDR3: CASSIATGALNTEAFF

size: many
D: -
J: TRBJ2-7
V: TRBV7-8
DNA: TGTGCCAGCAGCTTAAGAGTGAACGAGCAGTACTTC
CDR3: CASSLRVNEQYF

size: many
D: TRBD1
J: TRBJ1-2
V: TRBV27
DNA: TGTGCCAGCAGTTTATTGGGGCAACAGGGGGCGTGGAATAACTATGGCTACACCTTC
CDR3: CASSLLGQQGAWNNYGYTF

size: -
D: TRBD1
J: TRBJ2-5
V: TRBV5-1
DNA: TGCGCCAGCAGCAGGACAACAGGGGCCCAGTACTTC
CDR3: CASSRTTGAQYF

size: -
D: TRBD2
J: TRBJ2-5
V: TRBV12-5
DNA: TGTGCTAGTGGTTTGGGCGCTAGCGGGACGAACCAAGAGACCCAGTACTTC
CDR3: CASGLGASGTNQETQYF

size: many
D: -
J: TRBJ2-5
V: TRBV11-3
DNA: TGTGCCAGCAGCTCCCCGGCTGGCAGGGAAGAGACCCAGTACTTC
CDR3: CASSSPAGREETQYF

size: few
D: TRBD1
J: TRBJ1-1
V: TRBV12-3/TRBV12-4
DNA: TGTGCCAGCAGACCTCGGGGGGACAGCTACACTGAAGCTTTCTTT
CDR3: CASRPRGDSYTEAFF

size: -
D: TRBD1
J: TRBJ2-6
V: TRBV6-1
DNA: TGTGCCAGCAGTGAACTAGGGGGCTCAAGTTACTCTGGGGCCAACGTCCTGACTTTC
CDR3: CASSELGGSSYSGANVLTF

size: -
D: TRBD1
J: TRBJ1-6
V: TRBV3-1
DNA: TGTGCCAGCAGCCAAGCCTCAACAGGGGGCAGATCACCCCTCCACTTT
CDR3: CASSQASTGGRSPLHF

size: many
D: -
J: TRBJ1-2
V: TRBV7-9
DNA: TGTGCCAGCAGCCTCGGTGGGGGCGCCCTATATGGCTACACCTTC
CDR3: CASSLGGGALYGYTF

size: -
D: -
J: TRBJ2-7
V: TRBV6-1
DNA: TGTGCCAGCAGTGAACAGGCATCCCACGAGCAGTACTTC
CDR3: CASSEQASHEQYF

size: many
D: -
J: TRBJ1-1
V: TRBV20-1
DNA: TGCAGTGCTAGTAAACGGGGGGGAGCCACTGAAGCTTTCTTT
CDR3: CSASKRGGATEAFF

size: many
D: -
J: TRBJ1-6
V: TRBV28
DNA: TGTGCCAGCAGTAGTAATTCACCCCTCCACTTT
CDR3: CASSSNSPLHF

size: many
D: -
J: TRBJ1-1
V: TRBV18
DNA: TGTGCCAGCTCACCACGGGAGGGGAACACTGAAGCTTTCTTT
CDR3: CASSPREGNTEAFF

size: many
D: TRBD1
J: TRBJ1-2
V: TRBV6-1
DNA: TGTGCCAGCAGCTCGATTTACAGGGGTGACTATGGCTACACCTTC
CDR3: CASSSIYRGDYGYTF

size: many
D: -
J: TRBJ1-2
V: TRBV12-3/TRBV12-4
DNA: TGTGCCAGCAGTGGACAGATTTGGGGCTACACCTTC
CDR3: CASSGQIWGYTF

size: many
D: -
J: TRBJ2-4
V: TRBV11-2
DNA: TGTGCCAGCAGCGTTGGGGGGAACAAAAACATTCAGTACTTC
CDR3: CASSVGGNKNIQYF

size: few
D: TRBD1
J: TRBJ1-5
V: TRBV28
DNA: TGTGCCAGCAGTCTCTCAGGGGGTGGGCGTCAGCCCCAGCATTTT
CDR3: CASSLSGGGRQPQHF

size: few
D: -
J: TRBJ2-7
V: TRBV20-1
DNA: TGCAGTGCTAGAGATCTCAGGGCGGGCGACGAGCAGTACTTC
CDR3: CSARDLRAGDEQYF

size: many
D: -
J: TRBJ1-1
V: TRBV3-1
DNA: TGTGCCAGCAGCCACAGCACCTTGAACACTGAAGCTTTCTTT
CDR3: CASSHSTLNTEAFF

size: many
D: TRBD1
J: TRBJ1-5
V: TRBV6-2/TRBV6-3
DNA: TGTGCCAGCAGCAAAAGGACAGGGGGGTTTTCATATCAGCCCCAGCATTTT
CDR3: CASSKRTGGFSYQPQHF

size: many
D: -
J: TRBJ1-1
V: TRBV7-3
DNA: TGTGCCAGCAGCTTCAATCAGAACACTGAAGCTTTCTTT
CDR3: CASSFNQNTEAFF

size: few
D: TRBD2
J: TRBJ2-7
V: TRBV2
DNA: TGTGCCAGCAGCCGACTAGCTCTCCCCTACGAGCAGTACTTC
CDR3: CASSRLALPYEQYF

size: many
D: TRBD1
J: TRBJ1-5
V: TRBV11-2
DNA: TGTGCCAGCAGCGCCGGGACAGGGATGCAGCCCCAGCATTTT
CDR3: CASSAGTGMQPQHF

size: many
D: -
J: TRBJ2-2
V: TRBV5-5
DNA: TGTGCCAGCAGCGACGACATCACCGGGGAGCTGTTTTTT
CDR3: CASSDDITGELFF

size: -
D: TRBD1
J: TRBJ2-5
V: TRBV11-2
DNA: TGTGCCAGCAGCTTCGACAGGGGGTACCAAGAGACCCAGTACTTC
CDR3: CASSFDRGYQETQYF

size: many
D: TRBD1
J: TRBJ2-7
V: TRBV29-1
DNA: TGCAGCGTTAATCGGGGACAGAGCTCCTACGAGCAGTACTTC
CDR3: CSVNRGQSSYEQYF

size: many
D: -
J: TRBJ2-7
V: TRBV6-1
DNA: TGTGCCAGCAGTGAAGATCCGGGGGCTCCCTACGAGCAGTACTTC
CDR3: CASSEDPGAPYEQYF

size: many
D: -
J: TRBJ1-2
V: TRBV7-9
DNA: TGTGCCAGCAGTTCCATTCACGGGAGCAACTATGGCTACACCTTC
CDR3: CASSSIHGSNYGYTF

size: -
D: TRBD1
J: TRBJ1-1
V: TRBV7-9
DNA: TGTGCCAGCAGCTCCCGGGACAGGATATTTGAAGCTTTCTTT
CDR3: CASSSRDRIFEAFF

size: -
D: -
J: TRBJ2-4
V: TRBV20-1
DNA: TGCAGTGCTACGGCCAAAAACATTCAGTACTTC
CDR3: CSATAKNIQYF

size: -
D: -
J: TRBJ1-6
V: TRBV7-2
DNA: TGTGCCAGCACTTTAGCGGGGCACAGGGCAAGCTCCTATGATTCACCCCTCCACTTT
CDR3: CASTLAGHRASSYDSPLHF

size: many
D: TRBD1
J: TRBJ1-2
V: TRBV20-1
DNA: TGCAGTGCTAGAGTTGGACAGGGCTCCTATGGCTACACCTTC
CDR3: CSARVGQGSYGYTF

size: many
D: TRBD1
J: TRBJ1-1
V: TRBV11-3
DNA: TGTGCCAGCAGCAAAGGGACAGGCGCCCTGAACACTGAAGCTTTCTTT
CDR3: CASSKGTGALNTEAFF

size: few
D: -
J: TRBJ2-5
V: TRBV29-1
DNA: TGCAGCGTTGAGCCCGGCAGCAGTAGAGAGACCCAGTACTTC
CDR3: CSVEPGSSRETQYF

size: many
D: TRBD1
J: TRBJ1-6
V: TRBV6-9
DNA: TGTGCCAGCAGAAGCGAAAGGGGGCTCGGCTCCTATAATTCACCCCTCCACTTT
CDR3: CASRSERGLGSYNSPLHF

size: many
D: -
J: TRBJ1-1
V: TRBV10-3
DNA: TGTGCCATCAAGCTGGGGCAGGCGGATGAAGCTTTCTTT
CDR3: CAIKLGQADEAFF

size: few
D: -
J: TRBJ1-1
V: TRBV4-2
DNA: TGTGCCAGCAGCGTTAATACGGGGCGGAATGAAGCTTTCTTT
CDR3: CASSVNTGRNEAFF

size: many
D: -
J: TRBJ2-2
V: TRBV4-1
DNA: TGCGCCAGCAGCCAAGATTCGGGCGGGACCGGGGAGCTGTTTTTT
CDR3: CASSQDSGGTGELFF

size: many
D: TRBD1
J: TRBJ1-5
V: TRBV20-1
DNA: TGCAGTGCTAGAGGACAGGGGGATCAGCCCCAGCATTTT
CDR3: CSARGQGDQPQHF

size: many
D: -
J: TRBJ1-6
V: TRBV10-3
DNA: TGTGCCATCAGTGAGAGGCTCGGAGGGGCTAATTCACCCCTCCACTTT
CDR3: CAISERLGGANSPLHF

size: few
D: -
J: TRBJ2-5
V: TRBV29-1
DNA: TGCAGCACACAGGGTTGGCAAGAGACCCAGTACTTC
CDR3: CSTQGWQETQYF

size: many
D: -
J: TRBJ1-5
V: TRBV7-2
DNA: TGTGCCAGCAGCAGGGGGGGGAACGGGCTCCCGGGACAGCCCCAGCATTTT
CDR3: CASSRGGNGLPGQPQHF

size: many
D: -
J: TRBJ2-3
V: TRBV2
DNA: TGTGCCAGCAGTCGAGAGAACAGGGATACGCAGTATTTT
CDR3: CASSRENRDTQYF

size: -
D: TRBD1
J: TRBJ1-6
V: TRBV12-3/TRBV12-4
DNA: TGTGCCATCACCCAGGGGGGTGCAACACCCCTCCACTTT
CDR3: CAITQGGATPLHF

size: many
D: -
J: TRBJ1-2
V: TRBV12-3/TRBV12-4
DNA: TGTGCCAGCAGTTTATCGGATGTAGTCTACACCTTC
CDR3: CASSLSDVVYTF

size: -
D: -
J: TRBJ2-7
V: TRBV6-2/TRBV6-3
DNA: TGTGCCAGCAGTTTGGCAGGTCCTACGGGGCAGTACTTC
CDR3: CASSLAGPTGQYF

size: few
D: TRBD1
J: TRBJ1-1
V: TRBV20-1
DNA: TGCAGTGCTGCCCGCCGGACAGGGGGCACTGAAGCTTTCTTT
CDR3: CSAARRTGGTEAFF

size: many
D: -
J: TRBJ1-2
V: TRBV6-5
DNA: TGTGCCAGCACCAAAGGAGGGTGGGACTATGGCTACACCTTC
CDR3: CASTKGGWDYGYTF

size: many
D: TRBD1
J: TRBJ1-2
V: TRBV10-3
DNA: TGTGCCATCAGTGAGGGCTTGAGGGGGCGTGGCTACACCTTC
CDR3: CAISEGLRGRGYTF

size: many
D: -
J: TRBJ1-5
V: TRBV2
DNA: TGTGCCAGCAGTGTGGACGGCAATCAGCCCCAGCATTTT
CDR3: CASSVDGNQPQHF